A single sample is the source of the 3 T cell receptor beta chains below, sequenced in a study of blood T cell repertoires in COVID-19. TCRdb keeps only in-frame clones here, not all; method: immunoSEQ multiplex PCR. The data hold about 180,000 clones, with about 88% observed a single time. Material: peripheral blood. The origin of the receptors is a woman in her twenties or thirties with active or convalescent COVID-19.

The CDR3 protein is CASSQDGGGRNYGYTF. The CDR3 nucleotides read TGCGCCAGCAGCCAAGATGGGGGGGGGCGGAACTATGGCTACACCTTC. This chain uses TRBV4-1 with TRBJ1-2; possibly TRBD1 for D (6 bases). Looked up from germline, CDR1 is MGHRA and CDR2 is YSYEKL. Trimming removed 0 bases at V and 2 bases at J, with 13 bases between. This CDR3 is built from 16 residues.

The chain employs TRBV29-1 and TRBJ2-3, with D possibly being TRBD1 (6 bases). V was cut by 3 bases and J by 1 base, with 8 bases left in between. Germline V gene data show CDR1 as SQVTM and CDR2 as ANQGSEA. The CDR3 has 13 amino acids. The CDR3 protein is CSVDRGGTDTQYF. CDR3 nucleotide sequence: TGCAGCGTTGACAGGGGAGGCACAGATACGCAGTATTTT.

The J gene is TRBJ1-5, the V gene TRBV6-6; 7 bases align to TRBD1. CDR1 and CDR2 from the germline V gene are MNHNY and SVGAGI (reference sequence). The CDR3 contains 16 residues. V lost 0 bases, J lost 2 bases, and 4 bases stayed unmatched. DNA for the CDR3: TGTGCCAGCAGTTACTCCCGCGACAGGGGCAATCAGCCCCAGCATTTT. This codes for CASSYSRDRGNQPQHF.